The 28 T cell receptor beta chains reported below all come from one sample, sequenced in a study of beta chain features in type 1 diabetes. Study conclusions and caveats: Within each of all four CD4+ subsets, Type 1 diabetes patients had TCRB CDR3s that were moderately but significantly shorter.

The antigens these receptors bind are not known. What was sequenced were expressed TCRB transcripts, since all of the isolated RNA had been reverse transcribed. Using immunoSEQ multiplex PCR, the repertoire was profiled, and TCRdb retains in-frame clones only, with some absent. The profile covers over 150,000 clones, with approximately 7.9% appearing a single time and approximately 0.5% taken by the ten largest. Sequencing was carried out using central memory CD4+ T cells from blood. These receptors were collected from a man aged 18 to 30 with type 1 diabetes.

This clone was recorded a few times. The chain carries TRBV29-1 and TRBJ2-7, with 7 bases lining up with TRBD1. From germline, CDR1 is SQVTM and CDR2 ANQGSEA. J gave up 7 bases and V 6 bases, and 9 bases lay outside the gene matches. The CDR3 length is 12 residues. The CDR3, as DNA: TGCAGCGTGGGGACAGATCTCTGGGAGCAGTACTTC. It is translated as CSVGTDLWEQYF.

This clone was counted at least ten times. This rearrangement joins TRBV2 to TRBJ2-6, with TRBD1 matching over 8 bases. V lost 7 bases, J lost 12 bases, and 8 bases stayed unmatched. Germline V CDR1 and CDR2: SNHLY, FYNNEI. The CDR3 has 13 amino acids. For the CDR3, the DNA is TGTGCCAGCATTGCGGACAGGGAGTCCGTCCTGACTTTC. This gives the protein CASIADRESVLTF. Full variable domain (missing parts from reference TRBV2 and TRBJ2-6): EPEVTQTPSHQVTQMGQEVILRCVPISNHLYFYWYRQILGQKVEFLVSFYNNEISEKSEIFDDQFSVERPDGSNFTLKIRSTKLEDSAMYFCASIADRESVLTFGAGSRLTVL.

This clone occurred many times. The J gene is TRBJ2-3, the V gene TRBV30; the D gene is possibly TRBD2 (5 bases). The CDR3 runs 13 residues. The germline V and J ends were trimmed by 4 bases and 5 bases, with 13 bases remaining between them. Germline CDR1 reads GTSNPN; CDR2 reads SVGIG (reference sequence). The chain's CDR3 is CAWNRGTQDTQYF. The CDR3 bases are TGTGCCTGGAATCGGGGTACCCAAGATACGCAGTATTTT.

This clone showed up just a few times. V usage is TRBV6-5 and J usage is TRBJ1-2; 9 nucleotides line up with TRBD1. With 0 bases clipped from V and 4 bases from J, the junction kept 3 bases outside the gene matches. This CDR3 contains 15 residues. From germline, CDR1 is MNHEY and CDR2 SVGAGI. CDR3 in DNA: TGTGCCAGCAGTTACTCCACAGGGGGCGCCTATGGCTACACCTTC. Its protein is CASSYSTGGAYGYTF.

The CDR3 sequence: CASSYRDRGWDEQFF. As DNA, the CDR3 is TGTGCCAGCAGTTATCGGGACAGGGGCTGGGATGAGCAGTTCTTC. V and J are TRBV11-2 and TRBJ2-1; TRBD1 matches at 10 bases. The V and J ends lost 6 bases and 8 bases, in that order; junction bases with no gene match: 10. The CDR3 has 15 amino acids. Germline V gene lookup returns CDR1 SGHAT and CDR2 FQNNGV.

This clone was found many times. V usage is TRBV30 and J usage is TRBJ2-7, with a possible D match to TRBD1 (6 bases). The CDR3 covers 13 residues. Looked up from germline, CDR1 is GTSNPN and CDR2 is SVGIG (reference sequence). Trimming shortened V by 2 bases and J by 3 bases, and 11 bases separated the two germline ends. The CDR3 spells CAWSPSRGYEQYF. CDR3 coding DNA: TGTGCCTGGAGTCCGTCCAGGGGCTACGAGCAGTACTTC.

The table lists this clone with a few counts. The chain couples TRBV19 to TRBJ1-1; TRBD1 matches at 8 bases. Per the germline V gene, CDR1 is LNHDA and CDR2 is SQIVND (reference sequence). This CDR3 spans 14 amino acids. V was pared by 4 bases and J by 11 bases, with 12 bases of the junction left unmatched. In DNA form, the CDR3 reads TGTGCCAGTAGTACCCCCGGACAGGGACGTCGGGCTTTCTTT. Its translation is CASSTPGQGRRAFF.

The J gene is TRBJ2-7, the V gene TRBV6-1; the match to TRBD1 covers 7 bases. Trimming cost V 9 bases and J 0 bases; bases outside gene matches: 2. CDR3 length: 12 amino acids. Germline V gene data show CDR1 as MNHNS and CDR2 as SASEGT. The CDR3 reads CASRDSSYEQYF. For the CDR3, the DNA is TGTGCCAGTCGGGACAGCTCCTACGAGCAGTACTTC.

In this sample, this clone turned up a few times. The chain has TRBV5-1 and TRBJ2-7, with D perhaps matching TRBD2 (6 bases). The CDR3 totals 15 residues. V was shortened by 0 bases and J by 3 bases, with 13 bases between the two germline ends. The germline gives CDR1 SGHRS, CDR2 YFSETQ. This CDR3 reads CASSLVTGVRYEQYF. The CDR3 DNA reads TGCGCCAGCAGCTTGGTTACGGGAGTTCGCTACGAGCAGTACTTC.

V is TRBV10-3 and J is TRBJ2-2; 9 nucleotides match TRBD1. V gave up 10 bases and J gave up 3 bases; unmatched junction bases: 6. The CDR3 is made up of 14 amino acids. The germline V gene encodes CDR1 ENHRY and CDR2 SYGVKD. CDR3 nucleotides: TGTGCCACCTCCCGGGACAGGGACACCGGGGAGCTGTTTTTT. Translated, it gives CATSRDRDTGELFF.

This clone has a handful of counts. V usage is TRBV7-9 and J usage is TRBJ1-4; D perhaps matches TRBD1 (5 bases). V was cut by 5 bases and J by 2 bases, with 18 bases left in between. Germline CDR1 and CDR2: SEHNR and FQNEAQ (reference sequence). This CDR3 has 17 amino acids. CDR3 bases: TGTGCCAGCAGCCCCTCCGTCCTGGGGACTACTAATGAAAAACTGTTTTTT. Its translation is CASSPSVLGTTNEKLFF. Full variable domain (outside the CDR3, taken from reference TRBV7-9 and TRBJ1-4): DTGVSQNPRHKITKRGQNVTFRCDPISEHNRLYWYRQTLGQGPEFLTYFQNEAQLEKSRLLSDRFSAERPKGSFSTLEIQRTEQGDSAMYLCASSPSVLGTTNEKLFFGSGTQLSVL.

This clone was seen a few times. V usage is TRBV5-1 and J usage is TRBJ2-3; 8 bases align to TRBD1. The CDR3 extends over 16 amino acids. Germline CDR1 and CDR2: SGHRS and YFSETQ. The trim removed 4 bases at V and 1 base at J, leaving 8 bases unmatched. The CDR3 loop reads CASSLGQGPGTDTQYF. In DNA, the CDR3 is TGCGCCAGCAGCCTAGGACAGGGCCCAGGCACAGATACGCAGTATTTT.

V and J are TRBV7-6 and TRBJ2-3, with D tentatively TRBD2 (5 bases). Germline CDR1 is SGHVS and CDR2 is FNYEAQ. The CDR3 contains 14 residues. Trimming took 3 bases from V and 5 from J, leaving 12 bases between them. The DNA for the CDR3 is TGTGCCAGCAGCTTGAGTACTGCGGGAGATACGCAGTATTTT. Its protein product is CASSLSTAGDTQYF.

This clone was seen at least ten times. In DNA, the CDR3 is TGTGCCAGCTCCAGGGATTATAGCAATCAGCCCCAGCATTTT. Translated, it gives CASSRDYSNQPQHF. The gene calls are TRBV18 and TRBJ1-5, with D possibly being TRBD1 (5 bases). The CDR3 has 14 amino acids. The V gene's germline CDR1 is KGHSH and CDR2 LQKENI. Trimming removed 6 bases from V and 0 bases from J, with 9 bases in between.

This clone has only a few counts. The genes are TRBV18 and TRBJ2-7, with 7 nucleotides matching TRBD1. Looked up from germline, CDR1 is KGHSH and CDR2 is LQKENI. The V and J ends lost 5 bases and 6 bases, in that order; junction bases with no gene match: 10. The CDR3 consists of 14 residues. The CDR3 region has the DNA TGTGCCAGCTCATCAGGGGGTATCGCTGGCGAGCAGTACTTC. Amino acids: CASSSGGIAGEQYF.

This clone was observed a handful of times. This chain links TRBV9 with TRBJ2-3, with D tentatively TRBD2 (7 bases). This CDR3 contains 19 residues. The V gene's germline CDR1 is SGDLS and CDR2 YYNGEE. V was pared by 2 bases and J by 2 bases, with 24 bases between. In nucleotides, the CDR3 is TGTGCCAGCAGCGTCTCTGCTTCGATGTGGGAGGGGGTCACAGATACGCAGTATTTT. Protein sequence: CASSVSASMWEGVTDTQYF.

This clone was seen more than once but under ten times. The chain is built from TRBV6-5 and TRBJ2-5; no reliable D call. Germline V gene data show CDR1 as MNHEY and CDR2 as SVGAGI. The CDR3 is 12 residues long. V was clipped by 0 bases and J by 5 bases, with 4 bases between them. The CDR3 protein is CASSYSLETQYF. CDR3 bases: TGTGCCAGCAGTTACTCTCTCGAGACCCAGTACTTC.

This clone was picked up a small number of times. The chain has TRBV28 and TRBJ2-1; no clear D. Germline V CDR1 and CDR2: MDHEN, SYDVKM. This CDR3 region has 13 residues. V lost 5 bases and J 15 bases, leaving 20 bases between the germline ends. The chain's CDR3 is CASSPTPRGLGFF. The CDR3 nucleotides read TGTGCCAGCAGTCCTACCCCACGCGGCCTTGGGTTCTTC. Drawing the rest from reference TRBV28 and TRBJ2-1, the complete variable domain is DVKVTQSSRYLVKRTGEKVFLECVQDMDHENMFWYRQDPGLGLRLIYFSYDVKMKEKGDIPEGYSVSREKKERFSLILESASTNQTSMYLCASSPTPRGLGFFGPGTRLTVL.

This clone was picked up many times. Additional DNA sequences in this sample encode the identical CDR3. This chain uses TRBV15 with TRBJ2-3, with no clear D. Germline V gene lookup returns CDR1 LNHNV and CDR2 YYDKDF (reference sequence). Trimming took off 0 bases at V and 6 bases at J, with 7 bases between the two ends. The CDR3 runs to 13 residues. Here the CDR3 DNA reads TGTGCCACCAGCAGAGACCCCGGGGATACGCAGTATTTT. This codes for CATSRDPGDTQYF.

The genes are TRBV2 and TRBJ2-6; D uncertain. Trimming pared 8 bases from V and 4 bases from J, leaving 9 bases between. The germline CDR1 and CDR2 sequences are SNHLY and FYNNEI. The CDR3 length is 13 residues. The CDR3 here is CASQVPGANVLTF. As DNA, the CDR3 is TGTGCCAGCCAGGTCCCCGGGGCCAACGTCCTGACTTTC.

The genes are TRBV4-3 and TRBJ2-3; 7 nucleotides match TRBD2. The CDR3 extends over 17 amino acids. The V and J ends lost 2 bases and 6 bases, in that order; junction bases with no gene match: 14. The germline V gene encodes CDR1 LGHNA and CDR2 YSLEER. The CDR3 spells CASSQQPGGLSQDTQYF. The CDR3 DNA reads TGCGCCAGCAGCCAACAGCCGGGGGGTCTATCCCAGGATACGCAGTATTTT.

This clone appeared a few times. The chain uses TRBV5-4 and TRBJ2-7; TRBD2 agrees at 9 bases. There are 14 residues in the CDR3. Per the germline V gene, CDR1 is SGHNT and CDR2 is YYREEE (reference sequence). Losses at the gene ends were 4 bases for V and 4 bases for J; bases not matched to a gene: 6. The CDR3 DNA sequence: TGTGCCAGCAGCCCCTCTAGCGGGGTATACGAGCAGTACTTC. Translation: CASSPSSGVYEQYF. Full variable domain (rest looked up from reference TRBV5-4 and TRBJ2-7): ETGVTQSPTHLIKTRGQQVTLRCSSQSGHNTVSWYQQALGQGPQFIFQYYREEENGRGNFPPRFSGLQFPNYSSELNVNALELDDSALYLCASSPSSGVYEQYFGPGTRLTVT.

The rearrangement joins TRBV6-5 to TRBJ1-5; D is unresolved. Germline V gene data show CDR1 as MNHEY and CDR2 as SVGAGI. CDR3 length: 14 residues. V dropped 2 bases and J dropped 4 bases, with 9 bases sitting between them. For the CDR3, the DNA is TGTGCCAGCAGTTACGGGAGAGGGAATCAGCCCCAGCATTTT. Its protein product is CASSYGRGNQPQHF.

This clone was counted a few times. The chain's CDR3 is CASSLGGTGYGYTF. The CDR3 DNA is TGTGCCAGCAGCTTGGGGGGAACGGGCTATGGCTACACCTTC. The chain joins TRBV7-9 to TRBJ1-2; possible D gene TRBD1, 5 bases. Per the germline V gene, CDR1 is SEHNR and CDR2 is FQNEAQ (reference sequence). Deletions cut 3 bases from V and 4 bases from J, with 12 bases between. The CDR3 totals 14 residues. The full variable domain, rest sourced from reference TRBV7-9 and TRBJ1-2, is DTGVSQNPRHKITKRGQNVTFRCDPISEHNRLYWYRQTLGQGPEFLTYFQNEAQLEKSRLLSDRFSAERPKGSFSTLEIQRTEQGDSAMYLCASSLGGTGYGYTFGSGTRLTVV.

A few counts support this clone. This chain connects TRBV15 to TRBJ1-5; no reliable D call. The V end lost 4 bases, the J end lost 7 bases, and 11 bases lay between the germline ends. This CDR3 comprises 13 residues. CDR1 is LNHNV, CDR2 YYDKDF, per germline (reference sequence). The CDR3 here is CATSITPGQPQHF. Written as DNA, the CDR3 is TGTGCCACCAGCATTACCCCCGGGCAGCCCCAGCATTTT. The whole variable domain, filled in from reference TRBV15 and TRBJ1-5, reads DAMVIQNPRYQVTQFGKPVTLSCSQTLNHNVMYWYQQKSSQAPKLLFHYYDKDFNNEADTPDNFQSRRPNTSFCFLDIRSPGLGDTAMYLCATSITPGQPQHFGDGTRLSIL.

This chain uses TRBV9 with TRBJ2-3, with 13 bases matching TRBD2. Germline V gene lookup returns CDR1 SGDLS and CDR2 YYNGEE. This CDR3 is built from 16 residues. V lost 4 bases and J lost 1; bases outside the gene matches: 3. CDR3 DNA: TGTGCCAGCAGCCCTGGACTAGCGGGAGGCACAGATACGCAGTATTTT. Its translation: CASSPGLAGGTDTQYF.

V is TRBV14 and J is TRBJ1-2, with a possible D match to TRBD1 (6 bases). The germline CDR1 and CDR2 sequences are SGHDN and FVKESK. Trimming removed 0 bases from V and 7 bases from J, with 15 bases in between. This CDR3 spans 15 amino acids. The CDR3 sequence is CASSQDRPKQGGYTF. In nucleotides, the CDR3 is TGTGCCAGCAGCCAAGATCGGCCCAAACAGGGTGGCTACACCTTC.

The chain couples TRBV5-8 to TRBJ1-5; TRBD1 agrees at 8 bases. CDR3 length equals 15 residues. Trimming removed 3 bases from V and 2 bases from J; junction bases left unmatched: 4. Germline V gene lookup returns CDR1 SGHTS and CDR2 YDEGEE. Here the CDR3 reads CASSSHRGGNQPQHF. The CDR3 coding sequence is TGTGCCAGCAGCTCTCACAGGGGGGGCAATCAGCCCCAGCATTTT.